This TCR beta chain was profiled in a study of neurological immune-mediated disorders. Study overall: Of some 34 multiple sclerosis patients, some 31 were relapsing-remitting and 3 secondary progressive. Notes on the study in general: One related-CDR3 cluster, identified by phylogenetic grouping, held the repertoires of 18 of 34 multiple sclerosis patients and was a possible signature.

cDNA was made by 5'RACE with 10-nucleotide random UMIs. TCRdb itself ran the 5' RACE reads through MiXCR, one entry per CDR3 protein. The data contain approximately 50,000 distinct CDR3 sequences, approximately 3.3% of them singletons. Trimming took off 5 bases at V and 4 bases at J, with 14 bases between the two ends. The CDR3 spans 14 residues. Looked up from germline, CDR1 is SGHTA and CDR2 is FQGTGA. This clonotype was seen ten or more times. Its antigen is unknown. The unsorted libraries were prepared from 2 million PBMCs (stored at -80 C). The material sequenced was PBMCs. This sequence was found in a man in his forties with multiple sclerosis. The rearrangement uses TRBV7-3 and TRBJ1-2; a possible D gene is TRBD1 (6 bases). The CDR3 DNA follows: TGTGCCAGCAGCCAGGGGCAGGGAGGCTATGGCTACACCTTC. As protein: CASSQGQGGYGYTF.